The T cell receptor beta chain described here comes from a study of T cell changes during pregnancy in multiple sclerosis. Produced via immunoSEQ multiplex PCR; TCRdb's table is partial and in-frame only. The data show fewer than 50,000 clones, with 88% seen just once and under 7.5% held by the top ten. The CDR3 covers 16 residues. Germline-derived CDR1 and CDR2 are MGHRA and YSYEKL. V gave up 3 bases and J gave up 3 bases, with 18 bases separating them. The chain carries TRBV4-1 and TRBJ2-7; D possibly corresponds to TRBD2 (6 bases). The TCR originated in a female donor with multiple sclerosis, enrolled in a pregnancy study. Sequences were derived from CD8+ T cells from peripheral blood mononuclear cells, sampled in the third trimester of pregnancy. The CDR3 DNA reads TGCGCCAGCAGCCAGCGAGCCATAACGGGACTCTACGAGCAGTACTTC. It is translated as CASSQRAITGLYEQYF.